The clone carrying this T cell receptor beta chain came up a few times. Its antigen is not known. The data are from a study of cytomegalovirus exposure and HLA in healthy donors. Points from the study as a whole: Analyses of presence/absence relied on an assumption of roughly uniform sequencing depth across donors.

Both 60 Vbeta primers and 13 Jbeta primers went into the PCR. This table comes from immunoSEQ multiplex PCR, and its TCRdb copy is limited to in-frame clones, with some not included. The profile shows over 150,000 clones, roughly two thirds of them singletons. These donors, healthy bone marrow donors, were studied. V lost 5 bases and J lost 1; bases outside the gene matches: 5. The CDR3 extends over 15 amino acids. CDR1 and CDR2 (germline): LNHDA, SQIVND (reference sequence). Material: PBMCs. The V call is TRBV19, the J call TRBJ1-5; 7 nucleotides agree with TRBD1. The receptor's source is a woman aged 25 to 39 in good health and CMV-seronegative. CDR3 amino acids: CASSPTGVSNQPQHF. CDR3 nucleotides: TGTGCCAGTAGTCCTACAGGGGTGAGCAATCAGCCCCAGCATTTT.